The clone carrying this TCR beta chain appeared many times. Its antigen is undetermined. These data come from a study of cytomegalovirus exposure and HLA in healthy donors. Study context: Later, an analysis reported that the 110 or so validation repertoires had used the same platform as the approximately 690 first-cohort repertoires. Broader study findings: As confirmed in vitro, a few CMV-associated chains were specific for CMV antigens. According to reports, the classifier identified cytomegalovirus status with high specificity and sensitivity.

The V end was cut by 3 bases, the J end by 6 bases, with 9 bases between. CDR1 LGHNA and CDR2 YNFKEQ come from the germline V gene. The CDR3 sequence is 14 residues long. Here immunoSEQ multiplex PCR was the method, and the copy in TCRdb shows in-frame clones only, minus some. In the table there are 190,000 or so clones, roughly 80% of which are singletons. The donors were part of the validation cohort of 120 subjects. That cohort was separate from the first cohort, which comprised some 670 subjects. The clonotype was recovered from a woman aged 18-29 years in good health and CMV-seropositive. The sample taken for sequencing was PBMCs. The rearrangement joins TRBV4-2 to TRBJ1-6; D perhaps matches TRBD1 (5 bases). The CDR3 region has the DNA TGTGCCAGCAGCCATACAGGTGCTAATTCACCCCTCCACTTT. Its protein product is CASSHTGANSPLHF.